The next 23 T cell receptor beta chains were all read from a single sample in a study of Ad26.COV2.S vaccination and SARS-CoV-2 variants. Sample treatment: some 19 received Ad26.COV2.S at low or high dose, single or two shots; about 5 received placebo; per-sample allocation not given. The investigators took samples on day 63 after the first vaccine or placebo injection. Produced via immunoSEQ multiplex PCR; TCRdb's table is partial and in-frame only. Among roughly 700,000 clones, roughly 90% were seen once, and the ten largest hold approximately 1.5%. The input for sequencing was peripheral blood, taken in a trial of Ad26.COV2.S vaccine versus placebo. These receptors came from a person between 18 and 59 years old who received the Ad26.COV2.S COVID-19 vaccine or a placebo.

The gene calls are TRBV5-6 and TRBJ2-1; 13 bases fit TRBD2. Germline assignment: CDR1 SGHDT and CDR2 YYEEEE. The CDR3 runs 17 residues. The ends lost 4 bases at V and 9 bases at J; junction bases unmatched: 13. The CDR3 nucleotides are TGTGCCAGCAGCGATGGACTAGCGGGGGCCGCCCGGGGTGAGCAGTTCTTC. Translated: CASSDGLAGAARGEQFF.

The chain carries TRBV18 and TRBJ2-5; 10 positions match TRBD1. The CDR3 covers 13 residues. Germline V CDR1 and CDR2: KGHSH, LQKENI. V shed 6 bases, J shed 2 bases, and the junction held 0 bases outside the gene matches. The CDR3 is CASSDRGQETQYF. For the CDR3, the DNA is TGTGCCAGCTCGGACAGGGGGCAAGAGACCCAGTACTTC.

The J gene is TRBJ1-2, the V gene TRBV6-5; D perhaps matches TRBD1 (5 bases). Trimming left V 7 bases short and J 3 bases short, with 15 bases between. The CDR3 has 14 residues. Germline CDR1 is MNHEY and CDR2 is SVGAGI. CDR3 bases: TGTGCCAGCACCCCTGGGGGGGAAGACTATGGCTACACCTTC. Residues: CASTPGGEDYGYTF.

The chain combines TRBV29-1 with TRBJ1-2; D might be TRBD1 (5 bases). The germline V gene encodes CDR1 SQVTM and CDR2 ANQGSEA. V lost 4 bases, J lost 8 bases, and 14 bases lay in between. The CDR3 has 12 amino acids. CDR3 protein: CSVAPTAQGYTF. As DNA, the CDR3 is TGCAGCGTTGCCCCGACAGCTCAAGGCTACACCTTC. Looking up the rest from reference TRBV29-1 and TRBJ1-2 gives the full variable domain: SAVISQKPSRDICQRGTSLTIQCQVDSQVTMMFWYRQQPGQSLTLIATANQGSEATYESGFVIDKFPISRPNLTFSTLTVSNMSPEDSSIYLCSVAPTAQGYTFGSGTRLTVV.

The chain employs TRBV6-5 and TRBJ1-6; TRBD1 might be the D (6 bases). Germline values: CDR1 MNHEY, CDR2 SVGAGI. V was clipped by 5 bases and J by 6 bases, with 14 bases between them. The CDR3 sequence is 15 residues long. The CDR3 nucleotides read TGTGCCAGCAGTCAAAGGTGGACAGTTAATTCACCCCTCCACTTT. Translating it yields CASSQRWTVNSPLHF.

The chain carries TRBV7-2 and TRBJ2-3; TRBD1 or TRBD2 may be the D gene (6 bases each). The CDR3 is 14 residues long. V was trimmed by 7 bases and J by 2 bases, leaving 13 bases between them. Germline V lookup: CDR1 SGHTA, CDR2 FQGNSA. The CDR3 loop reads CASTSGAITDTQYF. In DNA, the CDR3 is TGTGCCAGCACCTCGGGGGCCATCACAGATACGCAGTATTTT.

The sample holds one count of this clone. V gene TRBV19 combines with J gene TRBJ1-5, with D tentatively TRBD1 (6 bases). Germline-derived CDR1 and CDR2 are LNHDA and SQIVND (reference sequence). The CDR3 extends over 15 amino acids. With 2 bases removed from V and 0 bases from J, the gap between germline ends came to 8 bases. The CDR3 spells CASSIYRDSNQPQHF. CDR3 sequence (DNA): TGTGCCAGTAGTATATACAGGGATAGCAATCAGCCCCAGCATTTT.

This clone turned up a few times. The genes are TRBV5-1 and TRBJ1-1; weak D call: TRBD1 (5 bases). Trimming stripped 4 bases from V and 4 bases from J, with 11 bases between. Germline CDR1 is SGHRS and CDR2 is YFSETQ. CDR3 length: 13 residues. In DNA, the CDR3 is TGCGCCAGCAGCCCGCGGGGCTTCACTGAAGCTTTCTTT. Its protein product is CASSPRGFTEAFF.

V gene TRBV2 combines with J gene TRBJ2-5; D not resolved. This CDR3 is 12 amino acids long. Trimming left V 4 bases short and J 0 bases short, with 3 bases between. Germline V lookup: CDR1 SNHLY, CDR2 FYNNEI. CDR3 residues: CASSGDQETQYF. CDR3 DNA: TGTGCCAGCAGTGGCGACCAAGAGACCCAGTACTTC.

Concerning this clone: The sample has other DNA sequences that encode this CDR3 too. V usage is TRBV11-3 and J usage is TRBJ2-1; possible D gene TRBD1, 5 bases. V lost 1 base and J lost 0, with 7 bases in between. Germline-derived CDR1 and CDR2 are SGHNT and YENEEA. This CDR3 region has 15 residues. CDR3 residues: CASSLGQSSYNEQFF. The CDR3 region has the DNA TGTGCCAGCAGCTTAGGACAGAGCTCCTACAATGAGCAGTTCTTC.

The chain couples TRBV4-3 to TRBJ1-5; D is unclear. Trimming left V 1 base short and J 2 bases short, with 21 bases between. The CDR3 is made up of 19 amino acids. Looked up from germline, CDR1 is LGHNA and CDR2 is YSLEER. The CDR3 sequence: CASSQVGLGGNYGNQPQHF. CDR3 DNA: TGCGCCAGCAGCCAAGTCGGTCTTGGCGGGAATTATGGCAATCAGCCCCAGCATTTT.

The chain recombines TRBV19 with TRBJ2-7; perhaps D is TRBD1 or TRBD2 (5 bases each). This CDR3 spans 13 amino acids. V was clipped by 4 bases and J by 4 bases, with 11 bases between them. The germline V gene has CDR1 LNHDA and CDR2 SQIVND (reference sequence). CDR3 loop: CASSTRDGYEQYF. The CDR3 DNA follows: TGTGCCAGTAGTACCAGGGACGGGTACGAGCAGTACTTC.

CDR3 DNA: TGTGCCAGTAGCTGGACAGGGTACGGCACAGATACGCAGTATTTT. This encodes CASSWTGYGTDTQYF. J is TRBJ2-3 and V is TRBV19; TRBD1 matches at 8 bases. Looked up from germline, CDR1 is LNHDA and CDR2 is SQIVND (reference sequence). This CDR3 is built from 15 residues. V was clipped by 6 bases and J by 1 base; unmatched bases: 6.

This rearrangement joins TRBV5-1 to TRBJ2-1; 7 nucleotides match TRBD2. The V segment lost 4 bases and the J segment 10 bases; nucleotides outside the gene matches: 8. The CDR3 sequence is 13 residues long. Per germline, CDR1 SGHRS and CDR2 YFSETQ. DNA for the CDR3: TGCGCCAGCAGCATACCGGGGGGAGAAGAGCAGTTCTTC. Translated: CASSIPGGEEQFF. Complete variable domain (other parts from reference TRBV5-1 and TRBJ2-1): KAGVTQTPRYLIKTRGQQVTLSCSPISGHRSVSWYQQTPGQGLQFLFEYFSETQRNKGNFPGRFSGRQFSNSRSEMNVSTLELGDSALYLCASSIPGGEEQFFGPGTRLTVL.

The genes are TRBV30 and TRBJ2-2; D is perhaps TRBD2 (6 bases). CDR3 length: 13 amino acids. Germline CDR1 reads GTSNPN; CDR2 reads SVGIG (reference sequence). V lost 4 bases, J lost 3 bases, and 9 bases lay in between. The CDR3 region is CAWKLAYTGELFF. The DNA for the CDR3 is TGTGCCTGGAAGCTAGCGTACACCGGGGAGCTGTTTTTT.

Concerning this clone: In the same sample, other DNA sequences code for this CDR3. CDR3: CASSSAYEQYF. The CDR3, as DNA: TGTGCCAGCAGCTCTGCCTACGAGCAGTACTTC. The rearrangement links TRBV5-4 to TRBJ2-7; D is undetermined. V was shortened by 3 bases and J by 2 bases, with 3 bases between the two germline ends. Germline loops: CDR1 SGHNT, CDR2 YYREEE (reference sequence). This CDR3 is built from 11 residues.

The chain joins TRBV30 to TRBJ1-2, with D possibly TRBD1 on 5 matching bases. Deletions cut 3 bases from V and 4 bases from J, with 9 bases between. CDR1 and CDR2 (germline): GTSNPN, SVGIG (reference sequence). This CDR3 comprises 12 residues. The CDR3 DNA reads as TGTGCCTGGAGCTCCGGGACCTATGGCTACACCTTC. Translated, it gives CAWSSGTYGYTF.

This sequence joins TRBV3-1 (or the pseudogene TRBV3-2) and TRBJ1-6; D gene unclear. The CDR3 consists of 16 residues. Per the germline V gene, CDR1 is LGHDT and CDR2 is YNNKEL (reference sequence). V lost 4 bases, J lost 8 bases, and 18 bases lay in between. The CDR3 spells CASSRREGVYYSPLHF. In DNA form, the CDR3 reads TGTGCCAGCAGCCGGCGCGAGGGTGTGTACTATTCACCCCTCCACTTT.

The chain recombines TRBV5-1 with TRBJ2-2; TRBD2 matches 12 bases. With 4 bases clipped from V and 7 bases from J, the junction kept 11 bases outside the gene matches. Germline V lookup: CDR1 SGHRS, CDR2 YFSETQ. The CDR3 is made up of 17 amino acids. This CDR3 is CASSLKTSGSVSGELFF. DNA for the CDR3: TGCGCCAGCAGCCTAAAGACTAGCGGGAGTGTGAGCGGGGAGCTGTTTTTT.

Comment on this clone: The sample contains more than one DNA sequence encoding this CDR3. V usage is TRBV18 and J usage is TRBJ2-7; D gene ambiguous. Germline V lookup: CDR1 KGHSH, CDR2 LQKENI. The CDR3 spans 13 residues. The germline V and J ends were trimmed by 2 bases and 1 base, with 6 bases remaining between them. The CDR3 reads CASSPDSSYEQYF. As DNA, the CDR3 is TGTGCCAGCTCACCAGACTCTTCCTACGAGCAGTACTTC.

The rearrangement uses TRBV27 and TRBJ1-6; D is unresolved. The germline V gene encodes CDR1 MNHEY and CDR2 SMNVEV (reference sequence). The length of the CDR3 is 12 residues. Trimming took off 2 bases at V and 10 bases at J, with 6 bases between the two ends. The chain's CDR3 is CASSLEGSPLHF. CDR3 nucleotide sequence: TGTGCCAGCAGTTTAGAAGGCTCACCCCTCCACTTT.

The rearrangement links TRBV9 to TRBJ2-2; D is tentatively TRBD1 or TRBD2 (5 bases each). The CDR3 is made up of 14 amino acids. V lost 4 bases, J lost 6 bases, and 13 bases lay in between. From germline, CDR1 is SGDLS and CDR2 YYNGEE. CDR3 in amino acids: CASSPYLGAGELFF. The CDR3 DNA is TGTGCCAGCAGCCCCTATCTGGGGGCCGGGGAGCTGTTTTTT.

A word on this clone: At one of its ends the junction is not consistent with the germline gene, which may arise from a read error. This chain connects TRBV4-2 to TRBJ1-6; possibly TRBD1 for D (6 bases). The CDR3 contains 14 residues. Germline CDR1 and CDR2: LGHNA and YNFKEQ. CDR3 protein: CASSQDRVGQHPHF. In DNA, the CDR3 is TGTGCCAGCAGCCAAGATCGAGTGGGACAACACCCACATTTT.